This T cell receptor beta chain was sequenced during a study of spatial heterogeneity in lung cancer. This clonotype was observed many times. TCRdb recomputed calls from the 5' RACE reads with MiXCR, one row per CDR3 protein. The table shows about 23,000 distinct CDR3 sequences, with around 3.2% occurring only once. The time point is: sample taken at primary tumor resection. Whole RNA obtained from tumor, nontumor lung or frozen PBMC underwent sequencing without sorting. Germline values: CDR1 SGHRS, CDR2 YFSETQ. The J segment lost 2 bases and the V segment lost 4 bases, leaving 7 bases of the junction unmatched. The CDR3 runs to 15 residues.

This TCR derives from a female donor with early-stage non-small cell lung cancer. The source material was PBMCs, sampled at surgery. The chain joins TRBV5-1 to TRBJ2-7, with 9 bases matching TRBD2. CDR3 protein: CASSMAASGTYEQYF. The CDR3 DNA reads TGCGCCAGCAGCATGGCAGCTAGCGGGACCTACGAGCAGTACTTC. The full variable domain, completed using reference TRBV5-1 and TRBJ2-7, is KAGVTQTPRYLIKTRGQQVTLSCSPISGHRSVSWYQQTPGQGLQFLFEYFSETQRNKGNFPGRFSGRQFSNSRSEMNVSTLELGDSALYLCASSMAASGTYEQYFGPGTRLTVT.